This entry features one T cell receptor (beta chain) sequence. In the authors' workflow: Amplifying reference gene primers gave estimates of nucleated cell counts. Assay used: immunoSEQ multiplex PCR; TCRdb lists only in-frame clones, some missing. The D gene and trimming were derived from the DNA, and the V and J assignments and clone size from that table. The repertoire holds around 180,000 clones, with roughly 80% as singletons. After removal of 1 base from V and 2 bases from J, the junction contained 2 bases not matched to a gene. CDR1 is SGHDT, CDR2 YYEEEE, per germline. The CDR3 has 16 residues. This specimen comes from a study of blood T cell repertoires in COVID-19. Across the whole study: Sample material is recorded as cDNA or gDNA derived from T cells, B-cell-depleted T cells, or PBMCs.

The clonotype originates from a woman younger than 45 with acute or convalescent COVID-19. Source material: peripheral blood. The V call is TRBV5-6, the J call TRBJ2-1; 11 nucleotides align to TRBD1. The CDR3 bases are TGTGCCAGCAGCTTGTGGGGACAGGGGGCCTACAATGAGCAGTTCTTC. This translates into CASSLWGQGAYNEQFF.